This T cell receptor (beta chain) was identified in a study of human T cells and chemical hapten exposure. Losses at the gene ends were 4 bases for V and 8 bases for J; bases not matched to a gene: 12. Germline CDR1 is SGHDT and CDR2 is YYEEEE. The CDR3 spans 16 residues. This clonotype was seen only a few times. The antigen is not known. General study findings and limits: With alopecia, donors may have immune responses unlike healthy people's.

What the library attached to individual cDNA molecules were unique molecular identifiers. In the original analysis: Counts of TCRs in each sample centred on a median of about 99,000 and extended from roughly 25,000 to 750,000. Via MiXCR, TCRdb re-called the RACE reads, giving one row per CDR3 protein. The V and J calls reflect TCRdb's pipeline rather than the authors' work. The sample consists of around 360,000 distinct CDR3 sequences, about 6% of them appearing once. Time point specified: patch test 2, 6 weeks after DPC sensitization. Treatment here: therapeutic diphenylcyclopropenone sensitization with weekly scalp DPC.

This rearrangement joins TRBV5-6 to TRBJ1-6; 7 bases are shared with TRBD1. The source material was whole blood, sampled in connection with sensitization to the hapten diphenylcyclopropenone (DPC). The clonotype comes from a woman aged 18-29 years with alopecia areata. Some clones in this sample may be carry-over from other donors' samples. CDR3 DNA: TGTGCCAGCAGCCAGCCGACAGGGACGGGCGATTCACCCCTCCACTTT. It encodes CASSQPTGTGDSPLHF.